The 31 T cell receptor beta chains below come from one sample, sequenced in a study of technical replicates of blood from several donors. The repertoire was sequenced with immunoSEQ multiplex PCR; TCRdb's copy has only in-frame clones and lacks some. This sample has approximately 80,000 clones, with around 89% found just once. Material: T cells isolated from PBMCs. These receptors came from a human donor in good health.

The genes are TRBV9 and TRBJ2-1; TRBD1 might be the D (6 bases). Germline loops: CDR1 SGDLS, CDR2 YYNGEE. Trimming left V 7 bases short and J 6 bases short, with 14 bases between. CDR3 length equals 13 residues. The CDR3 loop is CASGNTGSNEQFF. The CDR3 DNA is TGTGCCAGCGGAAACACAGGGAGCAATGAGCAGTTCTTC. Variable domain in full (rest from reference TRBV9 and TRBJ2-1): DSGVTQTPKHLITATGQRVTLRCSPRSGDLSVYWYQQSLDQGLQFLIQYYNGEERAKGNILERFSAQQFPDLHSELNLSSLELGDSALYFCASGNTGSNEQFFGPGTRLTVL.

This chain connects TRBV9 to TRBJ2-7; 10 positions agree with TRBD1. This CDR3 is 14 amino acids long. From germline, CDR1 is SGDLS and CDR2 YYNGEE. With V trimmed by 7 bases and J by 4 bases, 8 bases remained unmatched. The CDR3 sequence is CASPVGDRGYEQYF. The CDR3 DNA sequence: TGTGCCAGCCCGGTCGGGGACAGGGGATACGAGCAGTACTTC.

The chain employs TRBV7-8 and TRBJ2-2, with TRBD1 matching 7 bases. The CDR3 runs 17 residues. The ends lost 1 base at V and 1 base at J; junction bases unmatched: 6. From germline, CDR1 is SGHVS and CDR2 FQNEAQ. The DNA of the CDR3 is TGTGCCAGCAGCTTAGTTTATGGGACAGTGAACACCGGGGAGCTGTTTTTT. It yields the protein CASSLVYGTVNTGELFF.

The gene calls are TRBV27 and TRBJ2-7, with 9 bases that match TRBD1. From germline, CDR1 is MNHEY and CDR2 SMNVEV (reference sequence). This CDR3 is built from 14 residues. J gave up 3 bases and V 6 bases, and 6 bases lay outside the gene matches. The CDR3, as DNA: TGTGCCAGCAGCCGTGGACAGGGGAGCTACGAGCAGTACTTC. Translating gives CASSRGQGSYEQYF.

This chain links TRBV4-3 with TRBJ2-7, with 8 bases matching TRBD1. Germline V gene sequence: CDR1 LGHNA, CDR2 YSLEER. After removal of 4 bases from V and 3 bases from J, the junction contained 5 bases not matched to a gene. The CDR3 is 14 residues long. The CDR3 DNA sequence: TGCGCCAGCAGCCTACGGACAGGGCTCTACGAGCAGTACTTC. Translated: CASSLRTGLYEQYF.

The chain has TRBV7-6 and TRBJ2-6; tentative D call: TRBD2 (5 bases). CDR1 and CDR2 (germline): SGHVS, FNYEAQ. Trimming took 3 bases from V and 7 from J, leaving 7 bases between them. This CDR3 spans 13 amino acids. The DNA for the CDR3 is TGTGCCAGCAGCTTGGAGGTAGCCAACGTCCTGACTTTC. It codes for CASSLEVANVLTF. The complete variable domain, with remaining parts taken from reference TRBV7-6 and TRBJ2-6, reads GAGVSQSPRYKVTKRGQDVALRCDPISGHVSLYWYRQALGQGPEFLTYFNYEAQQDKSGLPNDRFSAERPEGSISTLTIQRTEQRDSAMYRCASSLEVANVLTFGAGSRLTVL.

The chain combines TRBV5-1 with TRBJ2-1, with TRBD2 identical over 7 bases. Germline lookup yields CDR1 SGHRS and CDR2 YFSETQ. The CDR3 length is 14 residues. V was clipped by 3 bases and J by 4 bases; unmatched bases: 4. The CDR3 reads CASSSGTNYNEQFF. The CDR3 DNA follows: TGCGCCAGCAGCTCCGGGACTAATTACAATGAGCAGTTCTTC.

V usage is TRBV5-6 and J usage is TRBJ1-2, with unresolved D. Germline V gene lookup returns CDR1 SGHDT and CDR2 YYEEEE. V lost 4 bases, J lost 10 bases, and 20 bases lay in between. The CDR3 runs 14 residues. CDR3 nucleotides: TGTGCCAGCAGCCCAGGTCCCCTCCTCCCTACCTACACCTTC. Translation: CASSPGPLLPTYTF.

J is TRBJ2-6 and V is TRBV5-4; TRBD1 aligns across 7 bases. This CDR3 spans 18 amino acids. Germline V gene sequence: CDR1 SGHNT, CDR2 YYREEE (reference sequence). V lost 3 bases to trimming and J lost 0 bases; unmatched junction nucleotides: 9. In DNA, the CDR3 is TGTGCCAGCAGCTCGATGCAGGGGGTCCTCTCTGGGGCCAACGTCCTGACTTTC. Encoded protein: CASSSMQGVLSGANVLTF.

The rearrangement uses TRBV5-4 and TRBJ2-2, with 13 bases that match TRBD2. CDR1 is SGHNT and CDR2 is YYREEE in the germline V gene (reference sequence). V dropped 4 bases and J dropped 7; count of bases not matched to a gene: 7. This CDR3 spans 16 amino acids. DNA for the CDR3: TGTGCCAGCAGCGCCCCACTAGCGGGAGGGATCGGGGAGCTGTTTTTT. Amino acid sequence: CASSAPLAGGIGELFF.

The chain employs TRBV4-1 and TRBJ1-3; tentative D call: TRBD1 (6 bases). V gave up 8 bases and J gave up 7 bases, with 30 bases separating them. The CDR3 consists of 18 residues. Per germline, CDR1 MGHRA and CDR2 YSYEKL. The CDR3 region is CASGSPLLLTGGANTIYF. CDR3 nucleotides: TGCGCCAGCGGATCCCCTCTCCTCCTCACGGGGGGGGCCAACACCATATATTTT.

Only a few counts were recorded for this clone. The chain is built from TRBV6-1 and TRBJ1-5; D is ambiguous. Germline loops: CDR1 MNHNS, CDR2 SASEGT. This CDR3 comprises 14 residues. Trimming pared 2 bases from V and 5 bases from J, leaving 10 bases between. The CDR3 protein is CASSESIAHQPQHF. CDR3 coding DNA: TGTGCCAGCAGTGAATCCATAGCGCATCAGCCCCAGCATTTT.

The chain employs TRBV7-8 and TRBJ1-5; D gene uncertain. From germline, CDR1 is SGHVS and CDR2 FQNEAQ. V was trimmed by 5 bases and J by 6 bases, leaving 20 bases between them. The CDR3 loop spans 16 amino acids. CDR3 sequence reads: CASSQMAAGFGQPQHF. CDR3 sequence (DNA): TGTGCCAGCAGCCAAATGGCGGCGGGATTTGGTCAGCCCCAGCATTTT.

The chain recombines TRBV30 with TRBJ2-3; D might be TRBD1 (5 bases). Trimming left V 7 bases short and J 4 bases short, with 12 bases between. From germline, CDR1 is GTSNPN and CDR2 SVGIG (reference sequence). This CDR3 is built from 12 residues. CDR3 residues: CASQGSSDTQYF. CDR3 nucleotide sequence: TGTGCCTCCCAGGGCTCCTCAGATACGCAGTATTTT.

The chain uses TRBV28 and TRBJ2-1, with D possibly matching TRBD1 (5 bases). Germline V gives CDR1 MDHEN, CDR2 SYDVKM. This CDR3 is 13 amino acids long. V lost 7 bases and J lost 7, with 14 bases in between. CDR3 sequence (DNA): TGTGCCAGCAAGGACACTGACCGAAATGAGCAGTTCTTC. Its protein is CASKDTDRNEQFF.

The V call is TRBV11-2, the J call TRBJ2-3, with D possibly being TRBD2 (6 bases). V was shortened by 1 base and J by 4 bases, with 12 bases between the two germline ends. CDR3 length: 15 amino acids. Germline CDR1 is SGHAT and CDR2 is FQNNGV. The CDR3 coding sequence is TGTGCCAGCAGCTTAGTTCCTAGCGTGGCAGATACGCAGTATTTT. This translates into CASSLVPSVADTQYF.

This clone was counted only a few times. CDR3 protein: CASRPREGREQFF. The CDR3 nucleotides read TGTGCCTCCCGCCCCCGGGAGGGCCGTGAGCAGTTCTTC. The chain has TRBV30 and TRBJ2-1; 8 nucleotides align to TRBD2. This CDR3 is 13 amino acids long. V shed 7 bases, J shed 9 bases, and the junction held 11 bases outside the gene matches. The germline V gene has CDR1 GTSNPN and CDR2 SVGIG (reference sequence). Based on the CDR3 plus reference TRBV30 and TRBJ2-1, the full variable domain is SQTIHQWPATLVQPVGSPLSLECTVEGTSNPNLYWYRQAAGRGLQLLFYSVGIGQISSEVPQNLSASRPQDRQFILSSKKLLLSDSGFYLCASRPREGREQFFGPGTRLTVL.

The count of this clone is one. This sequence joins TRBV28 and TRBJ1-5; no reliable D call. The CDR3 has 13 residues. V dropped 2 bases and J dropped 2 bases, with 4 bases sitting between them. In germline, CDR1 is MDHEN, CDR2 SYDVKM. The DNA of the CDR3 is TGTGCCAGCAGTTTACAGGGCAATCAGCCCCAGCATTTT. Amino acids: CASSLQGNQPQHF.

The chain couples TRBV7-3 to TRBJ2-1; possibly TRBD2 for D (6 bases). Germline V CDR1 and CDR2: SGHTA, FQGTGA. The V end was cut by 3 bases, the J end by 5 bases, with 8 bases between. The CDR3 is 13 residues long. DNA of the CDR3: TGTGCCAGCAGCTTGTGGGGGGACAATGAGCAGTTCTTC. It translates to CASSLWGDNEQFF.

This sequence joins TRBV2 and TRBJ2-7; 7 bases align to TRBD1. Trimming cost V 5 bases and J 1 base; bases outside gene matches: 2. CDR1 is SNHLY, CDR2 FYNNEI, per germline. The CDR3 loop spans 13 amino acids. CDR3 protein: CASSLTGSYEQYF. The CDR3 DNA sequence: TGTGCCAGCAGTCTGACAGGGTCCTACGAGCAGTACTTC.

The rearrangement uses TRBV28 and TRBJ1-1; D gene uncertain. This CDR3 is 13 amino acids long. The ends were cut back, 2 bases at V and 0 bases at J, with 4 bases in the middle. Germline CDR1 reads MDHEN; CDR2 reads SYDVKM. The CDR3 DNA follows: TGTGCCAGCAGTTTACCCATGAACACTGAAGCTTTCTTT. Translation: CASSLPMNTEAFF. Full variable domain (outside the CDR3, taken from reference TRBV28 and TRBJ1-1): DVKVTQSSRYLVKRTGEKVFLECVQDMDHENMFWYRQDPGLGLRLIYFSYDVKMKEKGDIPEGYSVSREKKERFSLILESASTNQTSMYLCASSLPMNTEAFFGQGTRLTVV.

The chain couples TRBV2 to TRBJ2-3; D uncertain. V was pared by 6 bases and J by 1 base, with 11 bases between. Germline V gene data show CDR1 as SNHLY and CDR2 as FYNNEI. This CDR3 has 14 residues. DNA of the CDR3: TGTGCCAGCAGGGCCCTCGGAGGCACAGATACGCAGTATTTT. Residues: CASRALGGTDTQYF.

The chain is built from TRBV12-5 and TRBJ1-1; D gene unclear. The length of the CDR3 is 12 residues. The V end was cut by 7 bases, the J end by 6 bases, with 12 bases between. The germline gives CDR1 LGHNT, CDR2 FRNRAP. CDR3: CASAQEAAEAFF. The CDR3 nucleotides are TGTGCTAGTGCCCAGGAGGCCGCTGAAGCTTTCTTT.

The chain recombines TRBV4-1 with TRBJ2-1, with no clear D. CDR3 length equals 14 residues. Between the trimmed V and J ends, which lost 0 bases and 6 bases, there was a span of 9 bases. CDR1 and CDR2 (germline): MGHRA, YSYEKL. The CDR3: CASSQDKPTNEQFF. The CDR3 DNA sequence: TGCGCCAGCAGCCAAGATAAACCTACCAATGAGCAGTTCTTC.

The chain is built from TRBV5-4 and TRBJ1-1, with D perhaps matching TRBD1 (6 bases). Per germline, CDR1 SGHNT and CDR2 YYREEE (reference sequence). Trimming shortened V by 0 bases and J by 7 bases, and 10 bases separated the two germline ends. The CDR3 is 13 residues long. This chain's CDR3 is CASSLVGGLEAFF. The CDR3 DNA reads TGTGCCAGCAGCTTGGTAGGGGGTCTTGAAGCTTTCTTT.

The chain is built from TRBV9 and TRBJ2-2; D possibly corresponds to TRBD1 (5 bases). This CDR3 is built from 15 residues. Germline lookup yields CDR1 SGDLS and CDR2 YYNGEE. Trimming shortened V by 0 bases and J by 5 bases, and 11 bases separated the two germline ends. CDR3 amino acids: CASSVDRLSTGELFF. In nucleotides, the CDR3 is TGTGCCAGCAGCGTAGACAGGTTAAGTACCGGGGAGCTGTTTTTT. Full variable domain (remainder filled in from reference TRBV9 and TRBJ2-2): DSGVTQTPKHLITATGQRVTLRCSPRSGDLSVYWYQQSLDQGLQFLIQYYNGEERAKGNILERFSAQQFPDLHSELNLSSLELGDSALYFCASSVDRLSTGELFFGEGSRLTVL.

As regards this clone: This CDR3 is also generated by other DNA sequences in the sample. The CDR3 region has the DNA TGCAGCGTTGAACTTGCGGGGTCCTACGAGCAGTACTTC. Translating gives CSVELAGSYEQYF. V usage is TRBV29-1 and J usage is TRBJ2-7; D perhaps matches TRBD2 (6 bases). The CDR3 has 13 amino acids. V dropped 2 bases and J dropped 1 base, with 9 bases sitting between them. Germline loops: CDR1 SQVTM, CDR2 ANQGSEA.

The chain employs TRBV5-8 and TRBJ1-5, with a tentative D call TRBD1 (5 bases). Germline lookup yields CDR1 SGHTS and CDR2 YDEGEE. The CDR3 sequence is 16 residues long. V lost 4 bases to trimming and J lost 0 bases, with 14 bases between them. CDR3 DNA: TGTGCCAGCAGCCTCCAGCCAGGGATTAGCAATCAGCCCCAGCATTTT. Its translation is CASSLQPGISNQPQHF.

The V gene is TRBV6-5, the J gene TRBJ1-2; D possibly corresponds to TRBD1 (5 bases). The CDR3 loop spans 14 amino acids. Trimming shortened V by 6 bases and J by 6 bases, and 17 bases separated the two germline ends. From germline, CDR1 is MNHEY and CDR2 SVGAGI. CDR3 amino acids: CASSRQQGVDGYTF. In DNA, the CDR3 is TGTGCCAGCAGCCGCCAGCAGGGCGTAGATGGCTACACCTTC.

CDR3 in DNA: TGTGCCAGCAGCTCTATTCAAACCTCAATGGCAAAGCGGGGCTACACCTTC. This codes for CASSSIQTSMAKRGYTF. The chain joins TRBV7-2 to TRBJ1-2; D remains unclear. The CDR3 is made up of 17 amino acids. V was shortened by 4 bases and J by 8 bases, with 26 bases between the two germline ends. CDR1 SGHTA and CDR2 FQGNSA come from the germline V gene.

This clone was recorded a few times. The rearrangement joins TRBV18 to TRBJ2-2; 10 bases fit TRBD1. In germline, CDR1 is KGHSH, CDR2 LQKENI. Trimming cost V 6 bases and J 5 bases; bases outside gene matches: 3. The CDR3 length is 14 residues. CDR3 in amino acids: CASSLGQGTGELFF. In DNA, the CDR3 is TGTGCCAGCTCGCTGGGACAGGGGACCGGGGAGCTGTTTTTT. Drawing the rest from reference TRBV18 and TRBJ2-2, the complete variable domain is NAGVMQNPRHLVRRRGQEARLRCSPMKGHSHVYWYRQLPEEGLKFMVYLQKENIIDESGMPKERFSAEFPKEGPSILRIQQVVRGDSAAYFCASSLGQGTGELFFGEGSRLTVL.